This T cell receptor (beta chain) was recorded in a study of tumor-infiltrating lymphocytes in primary liver carcinoma. Study outcomes and limitations: The use of bulk unsorted samples meant that CD4+ and CD8+ repertoires were not compared.

Unsorted whole blood supplied the RNA, and germline DNA was extracted too. HBV chronically infected the treatment-naive patients. Comments on this clonotype: The antigen is undetermined. A much larger clone is a single base away; this may be a read error.

Priming with a constant-region primer yielded TCR beta cDNA from approximately 500 ng total RNA. Libraries of TCR beta came from three nested multiplex PCR rounds with slightly modified ARM-PCR. Running around 9 cycles apiece, the first two PCR rounds relied on TRBV1-TRBV30 forward primers together with a C-beta reverse primer. TCRdb redid the calling of the multiplex PCR reads with MiXCR, one entry per CDR3 protein. The table records approximately 300,000 distinct CDR3 sequences, more than 55% of them present only once. The germline gives CDR1 MNHEY, CDR2 SVGAGI. With 3 bases removed from V and 7 bases from J, the gap between germline ends came to 10 bases. This CDR3 contains 13 residues.

Input material: peripheral blood. The chain couples TRBV6-5 to TRBJ2-1; D remains ambiguous. This sequence was found in a man aged 35 to 55 with primary liver carcinoma and hepatitis B virus infection. This CDR3 reads CASSYLGINEQFF. In DNA, the CDR3 is TGTGCCAGCAGTTATCTTGGGATAAATGAGCAGTTCTTC.